This entry is about one TCR beta chain. These data belong to a study of blood T cell repertoires in COVID-19. Study background: T cells, B-cell-depleted T cells, or PBMCs supplied cDNA or gDNA.

In the authors' methods: Reference gene primer amplification in the assay estimated nucleated cell counts. The repertoire was sequenced with immunoSEQ multiplex PCR; TCRdb's copy has only in-frame clones and lacks some. V and J calls and clone size are those listed in that table; D and trimming were worked out from the DNA. The table shows approximately 200,000 clones, with about 88% occurring only once. The TCR originated in a woman in her twenties or thirties with active or convalescent COVID-19. Sample: peripheral blood.

CDR3 residues: CASSQKTGTATNEQYF. The DNA for the CDR3 is TGCGCCAGCAGCCAAAAGACGGGGACTGCCACAAACGAGCAGTACTTC. This chain joins TRBV4-1 and TRBJ2-7, with D perhaps matching TRBD2 (6 bases). V shed 2 bases and J shed 5 bases, with 19 bases lying between them. In germline, CDR1 is MGHRA, CDR2 YSYEKL. CDR3 length: 16 amino acids.